This TCR beta chain was captured by sequencing in a study of blood T cell repertoires in COVID-19. Study as a whole: The United States, Italy and Spain were the sources of the acute and convalescent COVID-19 samples. PBMCs, B-cell-depleted T cells, or T cells were the source of the cDNA or gDNA that made up the material.

The V and J ends lost 4 bases and 2 bases respectively, with 18 bases between them. Germline CDR1 is LNHDA and CDR2 is SQIVND (reference sequence). This CDR3 region has 16 residues. In the authors' methods: Using reference gene primer amplification, nucleated cell counts were estimated. The assay was immunoSEQ multiplex PCR, and TCRdb's table has in-frame clones only and misses some. D and trimming were read from the DNA, whereas the V and J calls and clone size are those reported in that table. The sample includes about 140,000 clones, 76% of them seen just once. The source is an elderly woman with active or convalescent COVID-19. Sequencing input: peripheral blood. The chain joins TRBV19 to TRBJ2-7, with a possible D match to TRBD2 (5 bases). The CDR3 coding sequence is TGTGCCAGTAGTACCCTCAGGACGGGAAAGACCTACGAGCAGTACTTC. Its translation is CASSTLRTGKTYEQYF.